This is a list of T cell receptor beta chains from one sample in a study of T cells in Graves' hyperthyroidism and ophthalmopathy. TCRdb reanalysed the multiplex PCR reads using MiXCR and keeps one entry per CDR3 protein. The sample includes roughly 500,000 distinct CDR3 sequences, roughly 45% of them seen just once. The sample was peripheral blood or thyroid tissue (not recorded which). The receptors stem from an adult woman with Graves' disease, either hyperthyroidism or ophthalmopathy (not recorded which). Each CDR3 is given with its conserved first and last residue. The order of the fields is clone size, J gene, V gene, CDR3 protein. For some rows the clone size is stated as once, few or many, or as a class when expanded; others skip it.

.	TRBJ1-5	TRBV5-4	CASSRTGSNQPQHF
.	TRBJ1-5	TRBV10-2	CASSATDRAPSWTQHF
.	TRBJ2-2	TRBV9	CASSVGEGELFF
once	TRBJ1-1	TRBV7-2	CASSSGTGLNTEAFF
many	TRBJ2-2	TRBV20-1	CSATPAATGELFF
once	TRBJ1-6	TRBV7-6	CASSPRRRTSSYNSPLHF
.	TRBJ2-7	TRBV24-1	CATSGADSYEQYF
.	TRBJ1-5	TRBV15	CATSRDRPQHF
.	TRBJ1-2	TRBV5-1	CASSVDYQNYGYTF
.	TRBJ2-5	TRBV29-1	CSVGRAEPETQYF
.	TRBJ1-1	TRBV6-2/TRBV6-3	CASVGGGNTEAFF
few	TRBJ1-2	TRBV24-1	CATRADRGLGYTF
.	TRBJ2-7	TRBV10-3	CAISDWTSPYEQYF
.	TRBJ2-5	TRBV9	CASSPVRREETQYF
.	TRBJ1-2	TRBV5-1	CASSLGDAGYYGYTF
.	TRBJ2-7	TRBV7-9	CASSGPAGQNPLEQYF
few	TRBJ2-3	TRBV7-2	CASSPTSGSYDTQYF
.	TRBJ2-7	TRBV7-9	CASSLAPLSSGAYEQYF
.	TRBJ2-2	TRBV29-1	CSVGQGTSTGELVF
many	TRBJ1-2	TRBV7-9	CASSSRTANYGYTF
.	TRBJ1-2	TRBV29-1	CSFGQGGYTF
.	TRBJ1-2	TRBV7-2	CASSSIQGHYGYTF
many	TRBJ1-5	TRBV20-1	CSAWTGNQPQHF
few	TRBJ2-5	TRBV3-1	CASSQGLTETQYF
.	TRBJ2-5	TRBV9	CASSVGSGVLETQYF
once	TRBJ2-5	TRBV7-2	CASILDRTKGDQYF
.	TRBJ1-3	TRBV9	CASSFGWGSGNTIYF
.	TRBJ1-6	TRBV7-9	CASSPDGGSPLHF
many	TRBJ1-4	TRBV11-2	CASSTGDEKLFF
.	TRBJ1-6	TRBV7-8	CASSRAGLASPLHF
once	TRBJ1-4	TRBV29-1	CSVGRDNEKLFF
.	TRBJ1-5	TRBV24-1	CATSGNSNQPQHF
.	TRBJ1-5	TRBV2	CASSITEETQHF
many	TRBJ2-7	TRBV7-9	CASSFRAGVYEQYF
many	TRBJ2-2	TRBV20-1	CSANTGDYRYTGELFF
few	TRBJ2-3	TRBV10-2	CASRVTSGSADTQYF
.	TRBJ1-5	TRBV19	CASTRDGGNQPQHF
many	TRBJ1-2	TRBV7-9	CASSLDAGSGTLYGYTF
few	TRBJ1-2	TRBV7-2	CASSSGPGTSGGYTF
.	TRBJ2-5	TRBV2	CATRDSKETQYF
.	TRBJ1-1	TRBV12-3/TRBV12-4	CASSLAPYTEAFF